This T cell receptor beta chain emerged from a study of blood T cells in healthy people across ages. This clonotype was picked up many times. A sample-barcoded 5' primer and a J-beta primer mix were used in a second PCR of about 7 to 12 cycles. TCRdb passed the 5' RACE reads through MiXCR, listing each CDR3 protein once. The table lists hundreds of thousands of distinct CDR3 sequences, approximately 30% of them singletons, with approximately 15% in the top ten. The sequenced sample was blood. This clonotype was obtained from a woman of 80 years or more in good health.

The CDR3 DNA follows: TGTGCCAGCTCATTCGATTGGGCAGATACGCAGTATTTT. Protein: CASSFDWADTQYF. The chain joins TRBV18 to TRBJ2-3; D ambiguous. V was pared by 5 bases and J by 4 bases, with 10 bases between. Germline V CDR1 and CDR2: KGHSH, LQKENI. The CDR3 consists of 13 residues.